This T cell receptor (beta chain) was captured by sequencing in a study of CD8 T cells in ankylosing spondylitis (dated by TCRdb to 2016 to 2017). With regard to the full study: To find TCR variants linked to disease, the study profiled T cell receptor beta repertoires in ankylosing spondylitis patients and healthy donors. Peripheral blood was sampled, and synovial fluid was also collected from ankylosing spondylitis patients. The full study cohort was made up of approximately 27 ankylosing spondylitis patients and fewer than 120 healthy donors. General findings and caveats noted by the study authors: The disease-linked clones had a CD8+ phenotype and were found at relatively low frequencies in peripheral blood. The disease-linked clones were reported as significantly enriched in matched synovial fluid samples from ankylosing spondylitis patients. Blood from ankylosing spondylitis patients appeared to be characterized by a TCR beta motif composed of several highly homologous amino acid variants. Some motif variants had previously been reported in the synovial fluid and blood of reactive arthritis patients, which suggests shared mechanisms of disease initiation.

TCRdb shows the sequencer as Illumina HiSeq 2500. TCR beta libraries were prepared by quantitative 5'-RACE with molecular barcodes. Processing in the source paper ran as follows. To identify disease-linked TCR variants, a new computational method was used, one built on a probabilistic model of VDJ rearrangement. The public reads were reanalyzed by TCRdb: fastp trimming at Q25, MiXCR alignment, in-frame beta chains only. Rows matching on CDR3 protein sequence are summarized as one entry with the most common DNA and genes. The V and J calls reflect TCRdb's pipeline rather than the authors' work. The sample table shows 500,000 to 550,000 distinct CDR3 sequences, and approximately 11% are seen once. 6.8% of the sample is in the top ten clones. Of note for this clonotype: What antigen it recognizes has not been identified. Base qualities are not at hand, and no much larger clone is one base apart.

V and J lose 7 bases and 6 bases, and a span of 13 bases separates them. The CDR3 sequence holds 13 residues, the cysteine and phenylalanine included. Just the 39-base CDR3 DNA is kept, in frame starting at base 1. From the germline V gene, CDR1 is MNHEY and CDR2 is SVGEGT. The sequence is built from TRBV6-2 or TRBV6-3 and TRBJ2-1; a confident D gene designation cannot be given. Sample: blood, either unsorted or a sorted T cell fraction (not recorded which). The TCR sequence derives from a male donor with ankylosing spondylitis. The bases are TGTGCCAGCACCAAGTCCCTAGTCAATGAGCAGTTCTTC. This gives the protein CASTKSLVNEQFF.